These 16 T cell receptor beta chains originate from one sample sequenced in a study of OX40 agonist ivuxolimab in advanced cancers. Profiling relied on immunoSEQ multiplex PCR, and the TCRdb table lists in-frame clones only, not all of them. The table includes fewer than 100,000 clones, around nine tenths detected once. The material sequenced was CD4+ or CD8+ T cells sorted from blood, taken in a trial of the OX40 agonist ivuxolimab. The source of these receptors is an adult with an advanced solid tumor such as melanoma, head and neck, liver or kidney cancer.

The chain uses TRBV18 and TRBJ2-1, with D perhaps TRBD1 (5 bases). V was cut by 3 bases and J by 4 bases, with 13 bases left in between. This CDR3 region has 15 residues. Germline V CDR1 and CDR2: KGHSH, LQKENI. The CDR3 DNA reads TGTGCCAGCTCACCCAGGGCTGCTAATTACAATGAGCAGTTCTTC. Its protein product is CASSPRAANYNEQFF. Full variable domain (rest looked up from reference TRBV18 and TRBJ2-1): NAGVMQNPRHLVRRRGQEARLRCSPMKGHSHVYWYRQLPEEGLKFMVYLQKENIIDESGMPKERFSAEFPKEGPSILRIQQVVRGDSAAYFCASSPRAANYNEQFFGPGTRLTVL.

The chain links TRBV6-1 to TRBJ1-2; 7 bases agree with TRBD1. CDR1 and CDR2 (germline): MNHNS, SASEGT. The CDR3 covers 14 residues. V gave up 4 bases and J gave up 0 bases; unmatched junction bases: 2. This CDR3 reads CASSGQGSNYGYTF. CDR3 DNA: TGTGCCAGCAGTGGACAGGGATCTAACTATGGCTACACCTTC.

The rearrangement uses TRBV5-1 and TRBJ1-1, with D tentatively TRBD1 (6 bases). The V and J ends lost 4 bases and 1 base respectively, with 14 bases between them. The CDR3 covers 15 residues. Germline V lookup: CDR1 SGHRS, CDR2 YFSETQ. For the CDR3, the DNA is TGCGCCAGCAGCCCGATCATAGGGGGGAACACTGAAGCTTTCTTT. Encoded protein: CASSPIIGGNTEAFF.

The rearrangement links TRBV6-5 to TRBJ1-5; the D is unclear. The CDR3 covers 15 residues. Trimming shortened V by 2 bases and J by 1 base, and 9 bases separated the two germline ends. Germline V lookup: CDR1 MNHEY, CDR2 SVGAGI. CDR3 bases: TGTGCCAGCAGTTACCCCCGCAGCAGCAATCAGCCCCAGCATTTT. The encoded protein is CASSYPRSSNQPQHF.

V gene TRBV19 combines with J gene TRBJ1-3; no clear D. The CDR3 sequence is 12 residues long. The V gene's germline CDR1 is LNHDA and CDR2 SQIVND (reference sequence). The ends were cut back, 10 bases at V and 1 base at J, with 8 bases in the middle. The CDR3 nucleotides are TGTGCCACCAAAGGGTCTGGAAACACCATATATTTT. This encodes CATKGSGNTIYF.

The chain combines TRBV6-6 with TRBJ1-6; D gene unclear. V gave up 7 bases and J gave up 5 bases, with 12 bases separating them. Germline lookup yields CDR1 MNHNY and CDR2 SVGAGI (reference sequence). The CDR3 extends over 14 amino acids. CDR3 in amino acids: CASTQKGDNSPLHF. CDR3 bases: TGTGCCAGCACCCAAAAGGGAGATAATTCACCCCTCCACTTT.

V and J are TRBV7-2 and TRBJ1-2; 7 bases match TRBD1. V lost 4 bases, J lost 7 bases, and 6 bases stayed unmatched. The CDR3 is 13 amino acids. Germline CDR1 reads SGHTA; CDR2 reads FQGNSA. CDR3 nucleotide sequence: TGTGCCAGCAGCTCCCAGGGGGGTCTTGGCTACACCTTC. Protein sequence: CASSSQGGLGYTF.

This clone was detected once. The chain has TRBV4-2 and TRBJ2-7; perhaps TRBD1 as D (7 bases). The CDR3 has 15 residues. Trimming cost V 2 bases and J 0 bases, with 11 bases left between them. From germline, CDR1 is LGHNA and CDR2 YNFKEQ. The CDR3 region is CASSQRRGLSYEQYF. CDR3 bases: TGTGCCAGCAGCCAAAGGAGGGGGCTCTCCTACGAGCAGTACTTC.

The J gene is TRBJ1-3, the V gene TRBV7-9; D not certain. The CDR3 is made up of 15 amino acids. Trimming took off 1 base at V and 4 bases at J, with 11 bases between the two ends. From germline, CDR1 is SEHNR and CDR2 FQNEAQ (reference sequence). In nucleotides, the CDR3 is TGTGCCAGCAGCTTAGGGACCGGGAGAGGAAACACCATATATTTT. Translated: CASSLGTGRGNTIYF.

The V and J genes are TRBV10-3 and TRBJ1-2; D call uncertain. The CDR3 runs to 17 residues. From germline, CDR1 is ENHRY and CDR2 SYGVKD. The V end was cut by 0 bases, the J end by 4 bases, with 18 bases between. In DNA form, the CDR3 reads TGTGCCATCAGTGAGTCAAGTTACCGAGCTTCCCCCTATGGCTACACCTTC. This translates into CAISESSYRASPYGYTF.

As concerns this clone: The same CDR3 is also encoded by other DNA sequences in this sample. The chain has TRBV7-2 and TRBJ2-3, with 11 bases aligning to TRBD2. CDR3 size: 16 residues. CDR1 and CDR2 (germline): SGHTA, FQGNSA. Trimming took 1 base from V and 5 from J; bases not matched to a gene: 5. CDR3 in DNA: TGTGCCAGCAGCTTAGTTAGCGGGGGGGCGGGAGATACGCAGTATTTT. Translated, it gives CASSLVSGGAGDTQYF.

This clone showed up just a few times. The V and J genes are TRBV5-4 and TRBJ1-3, with TRBD1 matching over 9 bases. This CDR3 is built from 17 residues. Germline CDR1 is SGHNT and CDR2 is YYREEE (reference sequence). V was clipped by 3 bases and J by 3 bases; unmatched bases: 10. The CDR3 coding sequence is TGTGCCAGCAGCTCGGGAAGGACAGGGGCCAGTGGAAACACCATATATTTT. Residues: CASSSGRTGASGNTIYF.

The sample holds one count of this clone. The chain recombines TRBV27 with TRBJ1-4; no clear D. Per the germline V gene, CDR1 is MNHEY and CDR2 is SMNVEV (reference sequence). Trimming cost V 3 bases and J 7 bases, with 12 bases left between them. CDR3 size: 14 residues. For the CDR3, the DNA is TGTGCCAGCAGTTTGATCGGAGGGTCTGAAAAACTGTTTTTT. This gives the protein CASSLIGGSEKLFF.

The gene calls are TRBV6-1 and TRBJ2-2, with D hard to call. Trimming took off 7 bases at V and 1 base at J, with 7 bases between the two ends. Germline CDR1 is MNHNS and CDR2 is SASEGT. CDR3 size: 13 residues. CDR3 region: CASKPVNTGELFF. The CDR3 nucleotides read TGTGCCAGCAAACCAGTGAACACCGGGGAGCTGTTTTTT.

The gene calls are TRBV7-3 and TRBJ2-3; 8 bases align to TRBD1. CDR3 size: 15 residues. Losses at the gene ends were 5 bases for V and 4 bases for J; bases not matched to a gene: 8. Germline CDR1 reads SGHTA; CDR2 reads FQGTGA. CDR3 in DNA: TGTGCCAGCAGCCTCCCGACAGGGGTTGCAGATACGCAGTATTTT. Its translation: CASSLPTGVADTQYF.

Concerning this clone itself: This sample also contains other DNA sequences that code for the same CDR3. The J gene is TRBJ2-2, the V gene TRBV5-4; D remains unclear. This CDR3 comprises 15 residues. V gave up 3 bases and J gave up 0 bases, with 9 bases separating them. Germline V gene sequence: CDR1 SGHNT, CDR2 YYREEE (reference sequence). This chain's CDR3 is CASSSEVANTGELFF. CDR3 DNA: TGTGCCAGCAGCTCCGAAGTGGCGAACACCGGGGAGCTGTTTTTT.